This note documents a single T cell receptor beta chain sequence. Method: immunoSEQ multiplex PCR; TCRdb's copy keeps in-frame clones and lacks some. The table has roughly 120,000 clones, about nine tenths seen once. The data are from a study of blood T cell repertoires in COVID-19. V lost 5 bases and J 8 bases, leaving 22 bases between the germline ends. Germline V CDR1 and CDR2: GTSNPN, SVGIG (reference sequence). This CDR3 spans 16 amino acids. This clonotype originated in a man in his 60s with COVID-19, enrolled during active disease. The chain has TRBV30 and TRBJ1-6; weak D call: TRBD1 (6 bases). Material: peripheral blood. The CDR3 DNA follows: TGTGCCTGGGGGTCCCCCTACCCAGGGGCAGATTCACCCCTCCACTTT. Its protein is CAWGSPYPGADSPLHF.